The clone carrying this T cell receptor (beta chain) was picked up one time. This entry comes from a study of blood T cell repertoires in COVID-19. As for the study in general: Samples representing acute and convalescent COVID-19 were sourced from the United States, Italy and Spain. From T cells, B-cell-depleted T cells, or PBMCs came the material, which was cDNA or gDNA.

In the original analysis: By means of reference gene primer amplification, nucleated cell counts were estimated. Profiling relied on immunoSEQ multiplex PCR, and the TCRdb table lists in-frame clones only, not all of them. For V, J and clone size, that table is used; D and trimming come from the DNA. The table has fewer than 25,000 clones, around 90% seen once. V shed 4 bases and J shed 3 bases, with 27 bases lying between them. Germline CDR1 reads SGHTA; CDR2 reads FQGNSA. The CDR3 has 19 residues. This sequence joins TRBV7-2 and TRBJ1-2; no reliable D call. This receptor was taken from an older woman with active COVID-19. The material sequenced was peripheral blood. This CDR3 reads CASSSTDLGSPTRYYGYTF. The CDR3 nucleotides read TGTGCCAGCAGCTCGACCGATCTGGGCAGTCCGACTAGGTACTATGGCTACACCTTC.